The 13 T cell receptor gamma chains listed next were all sequenced from one sample in a study of gamma delta lymphoproliferative disorders and STAT genes. TCRdb used CATT to re-call clones from the multiplex PCR reads. The data show 450 to 600 gamma-chain clones, with 17% seen just once and more than 85% held by the top ten. Genomic DNA from isolated PBMCs served as the sequencing template. Sequenced: blood. These receptors were obtained from a human donor with gamma-delta T-cell large granular lymphocyte leukemia.

This chain connects TRGV8 to TRGJ1 or TRGJ2. The J gene, not given by TCRdb, was assigned here from a germline match of the nucleotide sequence. This CDR3 comprises 12 residues. Per the germline V gene, CDR1 is VENAVY and CDR2 is YDSYNSRV. V shed 4 bases and J 7 bases; nucleotides not matched to a gene: 7. The CDR3 loop reads CATWDIGYKKLF. In DNA form, the CDR3 reads TGTGCCACCTGGGACATCGGGTATAAGAAACTCTTT.

On this clone: TCRdb pairs this DNA with a much larger clone's protein that differs at residue 10, likely a read error; the protein shown was translated from the DNA. This rearrangement joins TRGV10 to TRGJP1. TCRdb leaves out the J gene; it was filled in here by matching the DNA to germline. TRGV10 is an ORF, with its function uncertain. CDR3 size: 14 residues. This CDR3 is CAAWTLSTGRFKIF. CDR3 in DNA: TGTGCTGCGTGGACCCTATCCACTGGTCGGTTCAAGATATTT.

The chain has TRGV2 and TRGJ1 or TRGJ2. TCRdb records no J gene; here it was assigned by comparing the DNA to germline. Germline V gene lookup returns CDR1 EGSNGY and CDR2 YDSYNSKV. This CDR3 region has 14 residues. Trimming took 0 bases from V and 3 from J; bases not matched to a gene: 5. For the CDR3, the DNA is TGTGCCACCTGGGACGGGAATATTTATTATAAGAAACTCTTT. Amino acid sequence: CATWDGNIYYKKLF.

This clone is labeled as medium-sized. The chain combines TRGV10 with TRGJP1. The J gene is not listed in TCRdb, so it was assigned here from a DNA match to germline. TRGV10 belongs to the ORF category, with a function that is uncertain. The junction had 4 bases not matched to a gene; V was cut back by 8 bases and J by 0 bases. This CDR3 has 14 amino acids. CDR3: CAAWDYTTGWFKIF. The CDR3 DNA reads TGTGCTGCGTGGGACTATACCACTGGTTGGTTCAAGATATTT.

There are a few counts of this clone. No DNA is shown, since the ends of the CDR3 on it are uncertain; the CDR3 is the one TCRdb lists. Other nucleotide sequences in the sample specify the same CDR3. No J gene call was made, and the V gene is TRGV11. TRGV11 is an ORF, and what it does is uncertain. The CDR3 has 16 residues if both end residues are counted. Here the CDR3 reads CTTVPAGLGTGYKKLF.

This clone showed up just a few times. This DNA translates differently at residue 11 from the TCRdb protein, which is that of a much larger clone; a read error is likely, and the protein shown is the DNA's own translation. The genes are TRGV10 and TRGJP1. Germline matching of the DNA provided the J gene here, since TCRdb leaves it blank. TRGV10 is identified as an open reading frame with a role that is uncertain. The CDR3 totals 14 residues. The CDR3 DNA reads as TGTGCTGCGTGGACCCTATCCACTGGTTGGCTCAAGATATTT. This codes for CAAWTLSTGWLKIF.

This clone is termed medium-sized. The chain couples TRGV8 to TRGJP2. Matching the DNA to germline supplied the J gene, which TCRdb does not give. Germline loops: CDR1 VENAVY, CDR2 YDSYNSRV. Unmatched junction bases numbered 5, after V lost 4 bases and J lost 0 bases. The CDR3 runs 15 residues. CDR3 sequence reads: CATWDFNSSDWIKTF. For the CDR3, the DNA is TGTGCCACCTGGGACTTCAATAGTAGTGATTGGATCAAGACGTTT.

The chain has TRGV3 and TRGJ1 or TRGJ2. The J gene is not listed in TCRdb, so it was assigned here from a DNA match to germline. Germline-derived CDR1 and CDR2 are VTNTFY and YDVSTARD (reference sequence). This CDR3 has 13 amino acids. With 3 bases clipped from V and 7 bases from J, the junction kept 9 bases outside the gene matches. The CDR3 reads CATWDGEEYKKLF. As DNA, the CDR3 is TGTGCCACCTGGGACGGAGAGGAATATAAGAAACTCTTT.

This clone was observed a handful of times. This chain joins TRGV3 and TRGJP2. TCRdb offers no J gene call, so here the DNA was matched to germline to obtain one. The germline V gene has CDR1 VTNTFY and CDR2 YDVSTARD (reference sequence). The V segment lost 0 bases and the J segment 4 bases; nucleotides outside the gene matches: 2. The CDR3 sequence is 14 residues long. The CDR3 spells CATWDRPSDWIKTF. The CDR3, as DNA: TGTGCCACCTGGGACAGGCCTAGTGATTGGATCAAGACGTTT.

Regarding this clone: This likely stems from a read error, as it lies one base from a far larger clone. Because the CDR3's place on the DNA is in doubt, the DNA is left out and the CDR3 is given as listed by TCRdb. The V gene is listed as TRGV11; no J gene was called. TRGV11 falls under the ORF class, with uncertain function. A total of 18 residues make up the CDR3, ends included. CDR3 sequence reads: CTTVPAGLTRRKWYKKLF.

With respect to this clone: This same CDR3 is encoded by further DNA sequences in the sample. The genes are TRGV2 and TRGJ1 or TRGJ2. The J gene is not listed in TCRdb, so it was assigned here from a DNA match to germline. Germline trimming cut 0 bases from V and 8 bases from J; bases unmatched to any gene: 1. The CDR3 consists of 11 residues. Germline assignment: CDR1 EGSNGY and CDR2 YDSYNSKV. The CDR3 here is CATWDGDKKLF. Here the CDR3 DNA reads TGTGCCACCTGGGACGGGGATAAGAAACTCTTT.

This clone showed up just a few times. Only one base separates this from a far larger clonotype, so it likely reflects a read error. The DNA is omitted, as the CDR3 cannot be located on it reliably, and the CDR3 follows TCRdb's listing. The V gene is listed as TRGV11; no J gene was called. TRGV11 is an ORF, with its function uncertain. The CDR3 length is 18 residues, termini included. The CDR3 here is CTTVPAGLTRRKWYKKLF.

The sample holds a few counts of this clone. A read error likely explains this, since a far larger clone differs by one base. The same CDR3 is also encoded by other DNA sequences in this sample. V usage is TRGV2 and J usage is TRGJ1 or TRGJ2. Here the J gene was assigned by germline matching of the DNA, as TCRdb has none. Looked up from germline, CDR1 is EGSNGY and CDR2 is YDSYNSKV. CDR3 length equals 14 residues. CDR3 sequence reads: CATWDGPSYYKKLF. For the CDR3, the DNA is TGTGCTACCTGGGACGGGCCGTCGTATTATAAGAAACTCTTT.